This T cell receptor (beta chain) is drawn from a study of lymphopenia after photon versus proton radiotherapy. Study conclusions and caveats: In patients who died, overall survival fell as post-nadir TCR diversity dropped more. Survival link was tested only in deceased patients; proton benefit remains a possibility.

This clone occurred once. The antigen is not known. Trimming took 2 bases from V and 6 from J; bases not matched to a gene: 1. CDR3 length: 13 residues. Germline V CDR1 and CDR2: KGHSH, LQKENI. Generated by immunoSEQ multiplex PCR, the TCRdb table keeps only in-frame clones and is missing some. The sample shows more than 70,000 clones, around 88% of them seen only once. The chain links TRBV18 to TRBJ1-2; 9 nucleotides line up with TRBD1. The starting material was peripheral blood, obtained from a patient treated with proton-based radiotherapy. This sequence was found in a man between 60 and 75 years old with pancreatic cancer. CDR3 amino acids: CASSPDRGDGYTF. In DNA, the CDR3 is TGTGCCAGCTCACCAGACAGGGGGGATGGCTACACCTTC. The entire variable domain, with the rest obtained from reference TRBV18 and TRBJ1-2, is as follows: NAGVMQNPRHLVRRRGQEARLRCSPMKGHSHVYWYRQLPEEGLKFMVYLQKENIIDESGMPKERFSAEFPKEGPSILRIQQVVRGDSAAYFCASSPDRGDGYTFGSGTRLTVV.